These T cell receptor beta chains were read from a single sample in a study of technical replicates of blood from a few donors. Assay used: immunoSEQ multiplex PCR; TCRdb lists only in-frame clones, some missing. The data hold roughly 73,000 clones, with around 93% observed a single time. Sequencing was carried out using T cells isolated from PBMCs. All receptors derive from a human donor in good health. The CDR3 runs from the conserved cysteine through the conserved F or W. The order of the fields is D gene, V gene, J gene, clone size, CDR3 DNA, CDR3 protein. A D gene is named only where the DNA matches it firmly. A clone size is listed for some rows: how often the clone was seen (once, few, many), or a class if it is expanded.

D gene: TRBD1; V gene: TRBV7-9; J gene: TRBJ2-7; clone size: .; CDR3 DNA: TGTGCCAGCAGTGCCGGGACAGGGCTTGACGAGCAGTACTTC; CDR3 protein: CASSAGTGLDEQYF
D gene: .; V gene: TRBV2; J gene: TRBJ2-2; clone size: .; CDR3 DNA: TGTGCCAGCAGTGAAGCGTATCCGGTGCGGGAGCTGTTTTTT; CDR3 protein: CASSEAYPVRELFF
D gene: .; V gene: TRBV6-5; J gene: TRBJ2-7; clone size: .; CDR3 DNA: TGTGCCAGCAGTCCGGTATTTGTCGGCGGGGAGCAGTACTTC; CDR3 protein: CASSPVFVGGEQYF
D gene: .; V gene: TRBV27; J gene: TRBJ1-5; clone size: .; CDR3 DNA: TGTGCCAGCAGTTTATCAGGAGCTAATCAGCCCCAGCATTTT; CDR3 protein: CASSLSGANQPQHF
D gene: .; V gene: TRBV14; J gene: TRBJ1-1; clone size: once; CDR3 DNA: TGTGCCAGCAGCCGATTAGTGAACACTGAAGCTTTCTTT; CDR3 protein: CASSRLVNTEAFF
D gene: .; V gene: TRBV4-2; J gene: TRBJ1-1; clone size: .; CDR3 DNA: TGTGCCAGCAGCCAAGAAACAGGGATGAACACTGAAGCTTTCTTT; CDR3 protein: CASSQETGMNTEAFF
D gene: TRBD2; V gene: TRBV15; J gene: TRBJ2-2; clone size: .; CDR3 DNA: TGTGCCACCAGCAGAGAGGGGAGGGTCGGGGAGCTGTTTTTT; CDR3 protein: CATSREGRVGELFF
D gene: TRBD1; V gene: TRBV29-1; J gene: TRBJ2-5; clone size: few; CDR3 DNA: TGCAGCGTCGGACAGGGGGACCAAGAGACCCAGTACTTC; CDR3 protein: CSVGQGDQETQYF
D gene: .; V gene: TRBV5-1; J gene: TRBJ1-5; clone size: .; CDR3 DNA: TGCGCCAGCAGCTTGATGGGCAGGTTCGATCAGCCCCAGCATTTT; CDR3 protein: CASSLMGRFDQPQHF
D gene: .; V gene: TRBV5-5; J gene: TRBJ2-7; clone size: .; CDR3 DNA: TGTGCCAGCAGCTTCCGTCAGGCTTCCTACGAGCAGTACTTC; CDR3 protein: CASSFRQASYEQYF
D gene: .; V gene: TRBV4-2; J gene: TRBJ1-1; clone size: .; CDR3 DNA: TGTGCCAGCAGGCGTGTGGGGGCGCGCACTGAAGCTTTCTTT; CDR3 protein: CASRRVGARTEAFF
D gene: .; V gene: TRBV28; J gene: TRBJ2-4; clone size: .; CDR3 DNA: TGTGCCAGCAGCCCAATCAGGGGTAGGGAAAACATTCAGTACTTC; CDR3 protein: CASSPIRGRENIQYF
D gene: TRBD2; V gene: TRBV10-1; J gene: TRBJ2-1; clone size: once; CDR3 DNA: TGCGCCAGCAGTGAGTCCCCTAGCGGGAGCGGTTACAATGAGCAGTTCTTC; CDR3 protein: CASSESPSGSGYNEQFF
D gene: .; V gene: TRBV27; J gene: TRBJ2-7; clone size: .; CDR3 DNA: TGTGCCACCACTAACCCGGGTGTACCCGGCGAGCAGTACTTC; CDR3 protein: CATTNPGVPGEQYF
D gene: TRBD1; V gene: TRBV6-5; J gene: TRBJ1-2; clone size: once; CDR3 DNA: TGTGCCAGCAGTCAGGGGGTCTATGGCTACACCTTC; CDR3 protein: CASSQGVYGYTF
D gene: TRBD1; V gene: TRBV12-5; J gene: TRBJ1-2; clone size: .; CDR3 DNA: TGTGCTAGTGGTTTCGGTACAGGGGGCTACTATGGCTACACCTTC; CDR3 protein: CASGFGTGGYYGYTF
D gene: TRBD2; V gene: TRBV5-1; J gene: TRBJ2-2; clone size: .; CDR3 DNA: TGCGCCAGCAGCTTGGGCCCTGGACTAGCGGGTACTGGGGAGCTGTTTTTT; CDR3 protein: CASSLGPGLAGTGELFF
D gene: .; V gene: TRBV5-8; J gene: TRBJ1-2; clone size: .; CDR3 DNA: TGTGCCAGCAGCCTCCTAACTAACTATGGCTACACCTTC; CDR3 protein: CASSLLTNYGYTF
D gene: .; V gene: TRBV6-5; J gene: TRBJ1-2; clone size: .; CDR3 DNA: TGTGCCAGCAGTTACTCGTTAACAGGGCCTAACTATGGCTACACCTTC; CDR3 protein: CASSYSLTGPNYGYTF
D gene: .; V gene: TRBV6-5; J gene: TRBJ2-3; clone size: .; CDR3 DNA: TGTGCCAGCAGTTATCTCTCTAGGCAGTATTTT; CDR3 protein: CASSYLSRQYF
D gene: TRBD1; V gene: TRBV18; J gene: TRBJ2-7; clone size: .; CDR3 DNA: TGTGCCAGCCGACAAGCTGGCAGGGGGTCTACCTACGAGCAGTACTTC; CDR3 protein: CASRQAGRGSTYEQYF
D gene: TRBD2; V gene: TRBV15; J gene: TRBJ2-7; clone size: .; CDR3 DNA: TGTGCCACCGGCACAGGACTAGCGGGAGGAGAGGGAGACGAGCAGTACTTC; CDR3 protein: CATGTGLAGGEGDEQYF
D gene: TRBD1; V gene: TRBV5-1; J gene: TRBJ2-2; clone size: .; CDR3 DNA: TGCGCCAGCAGCTACCGACAGGGGGATTACCCGAACACCGGGGAGCTGTTTTTT; CDR3 protein: CASSYRQGDYPNTGELFF
D gene: TRBD1; V gene: TRBV5-1; J gene: TRBJ1-2; clone size: .; CDR3 DNA: TGCGCCAGCAGCTCTACAGGGGTAGACAACTATGGCTACACCTTC; CDR3 protein: CASSSTGVDNYGYTF
D gene: .; V gene: TRBV4-1; J gene: TRBJ2-2; clone size: once; CDR3 DNA: TGCGCCAGCAGCCGAGGAGGGAGCACCGGGGAGCTGTTTTTT; CDR3 protein: CASSRGGSTGELFF
D gene: .; V gene: TRBV7-2; J gene: TRBJ1-1; clone size: .; CDR3 DNA: TGTGCCAGCAGCCGTATGACAGCCCTGAACACTGAAGCTTTCTTT; CDR3 protein: CASSRMTALNTEAFF
D gene: .; V gene: TRBV6-1; J gene: TRBJ1-2; clone size: .; CDR3 DNA: TGTGCCAGCAACCTACCTACAGACACTTCCTATGGCTACACCTTC; CDR3 protein: CASNLPTDTSYGYTF
D gene: .; V gene: TRBV5-6; J gene: TRBJ2-7; clone size: .; CDR3 DNA: TGTGCCAGCAGCAAGCCGACAGGGAGGTTCCCATTCTACGAGCAGTACTTC; CDR3 protein: CASSKPTGRFPFYEQYF
D gene: TRBD1; V gene: TRBV11-3; J gene: TRBJ2-2; clone size: .; CDR3 DNA: TGTGCCAGCACCCCCCGACACGGGACAGGGAACACCGGGGAGCTGTTTTTT; CDR3 protein: CASTPRHGTGNTGELFF
D gene: .; V gene: TRBV2; J gene: TRBJ1-1; clone size: .; CDR3 DNA: TGTGCCAGCACCCGGAGGCAGGGGTATGCTGAAGCTTTCTTT; CDR3 protein: CASTRRQGYAEAFF
D gene: .; V gene: TRBV4-2; J gene: TRBJ2-7; clone size: once; CDR3 DNA: TGTGCCAGCAGCCAAGAGCGGCGGTACCCATCCTACGAGCAGTACTTC; CDR3 protein: CASSQERRYPSYEQYF
D gene: .; V gene: TRBV11-2; J gene: TRBJ2-7; clone size: .; CDR3 DNA: TGTGCCAGCAGCCTCGGGATAGACTCCTACGAGCAGTACTTC; CDR3 protein: CASSLGIDSYEQYF
D gene: .; V gene: TRBV6-5; J gene: TRBJ2-2; clone size: .; CDR3 DNA: TGTGCCACCTCTCCCCCGTGGTCAGGTGGCGGGGAGCTGTTTTTT; CDR3 protein: CATSPPWSGGGELFF
D gene: TRBD2; V gene: TRBV5-4; J gene: TRBJ2-7; clone size: .; CDR3 DNA: TGTGCCAGCAGCCAGGAGGGACTAGCGGGGCACGTTTTTTCCTACGAGCAGTACTTC; CDR3 protein: CASSQEGLAGHVFSYEQYF
D gene: .; V gene: TRBV5-1; J gene: TRBJ2-2; clone size: .; CDR3 DNA: TGCGCCAGCAGCTTATCGCAGATCACCGGGGAGCTGTTTTTT; CDR3 protein: CASSLSQITGELFF
D gene: .; V gene: TRBV11-1; J gene: TRBJ2-3; clone size: .; CDR3 DNA: TGTGCCAGCAGCCGAGACACAGATACGCAGTATTTT; CDR3 protein: CASSRDTDTQYF
D gene: .; V gene: TRBV4-1; J gene: TRBJ1-3; clone size: .; CDR3 DNA: TGCGCCAGCAGCCATACGAGGGAAAGGGCTGGAAACACCATATATTTT; CDR3 protein: CASSHTRERAGNTIYF
D gene: TRBD1; V gene: TRBV28; J gene: TRBJ2-7; clone size: .; CDR3 DNA: TGTGCCAGCAGCCCAAATGGGGACAGGGATCACGAGCAGTACTTC; CDR3 protein: CASSPNGDRDHEQYF
D gene: TRBD1; V gene: TRBV9; J gene: TRBJ2-1; clone size: .; CDR3 DNA: TGTGCCAGCAGCGTATCTGGGACAGGGTCGCACGAGCAGTTCTTC; CDR3 protein: CASSVSGTGSHEQFF
D gene: .; V gene: TRBV19; J gene: TRBJ2-2; clone size: .; CDR3 DNA: TGTGCCAGTACCCGCCGGGAAAATACCGGGGAGCTGTTTTTT; CDR3 protein: CASTRRENTGELFF
D gene: TRBD1; V gene: TRBV29-1; J gene: TRBJ1-2; clone size: .; CDR3 DNA: TGCAGCGTCGAGGACAGGTCTAAAGGGGGCTACACCTTC; CDR3 protein: CSVEDRSKGGYTF
D gene: .; V gene: TRBV19; J gene: TRBJ1-5; clone size: .; CDR3 DNA: TGTGCCAGCACGGACACAAATCAGCCCCAGCATTTT; CDR3 protein: CASTDTNQPQHF
D gene: .; V gene: TRBV6-5; J gene: TRBJ1-6; clone size: .; CDR3 DNA: TGTGCCATCCGGCGGGGGCGACTTAATTCACCCCTCCACTTT; CDR3 protein: CAIRRGRLNSPLHF
D gene: TRBD2; V gene: TRBV30; J gene: TRBJ2-1; clone size: .; CDR3 DNA: TGTGCCTGGGCCGGGACTACCAATGAGCAGTTCTTC; CDR3 protein: CAWAGTTNEQFF
D gene: TRBD1; V gene: TRBV4-1; J gene: TRBJ1-1; clone size: .; CDR3 DNA: TGCGCCAGCAGCCAAGTTACAGGGGGAGTTGAAGCTTTCTTT; CDR3 protein: CASSQVTGGVEAFF
D gene: TRBD1; V gene: TRBV5-5; J gene: TRBJ1-5; clone size: .; CDR3 DNA: TGTGCCAGCAGCTTGGGGGGGACAGGGGGTCAGCCCCAGCATTTT; CDR3 protein: CASSLGGTGGQPQHF
D gene: .; V gene: TRBV5-1; J gene: TRBJ2-3; clone size: .; CDR3 DNA: TGCGCCAGCAGCTTGGGAGGGGGTAGCACAGATACGCAGTATTTT; CDR3 protein: CASSLGGGSTDTQYF
D gene: .; V gene: TRBV5-1; J gene: TRBJ2-5; clone size: .; CDR3 DNA: TGCGCCAGCAGCAATCTGGTTACACAAGAGACCCAGTACTTC; CDR3 protein: CASSNLVTQETQYF
D gene: .; V gene: TRBV18; J gene: TRBJ1-1; clone size: .; CDR3 DNA: TGTGCCAGCTCACCTGTGGAGCTCATGAACACTGAAGCTTTCTTT; CDR3 protein: CASSPVELMNTEAFF
D gene: .; V gene: TRBV2; J gene: TRBJ2-1; clone size: .; CDR3 DNA: TGTGCCAGCAGTGAATCAGGTTACAATGAGCAGTTCTTC; CDR3 protein: CASSESGYNEQFF
D gene: .; V gene: TRBV29-1; J gene: TRBJ1-2; clone size: .; CDR3 DNA: TGCAGCGTTGGTTGGTTCGGTGGCTATGGCTACACCTTC; CDR3 protein: CSVGWFGGYGYTF
D gene: .; V gene: TRBV30; J gene: TRBJ1-2; clone size: few; CDR3 DNA: TGTGCCTGGAGTGCAGGAGGGAGATCAAGTGGCTACACCTTC; CDR3 protein: CAWSAGGRSSGYTF
D gene: .; V gene: TRBV4-1; J gene: TRBJ1-5; clone size: .; CDR3 DNA: TGCGCCAGCAGCCAAGATCTGCGGACGGGAGAATTCTATAGCAATCAGCCCCAGCATTTT; CDR3 protein: CASSQDLRTGEFYSNQPQHF
D gene: .; V gene: TRBV6-6; J gene: TRBJ1-3; clone size: .; CDR3 DNA: TGTGCCAGCAGTTATCCCACGAGAAGCTCTGGAAACACCATATATTTT; CDR3 protein: CASSYPTRSSGNTIYF
D gene: TRBD2; V gene: TRBV6-5; J gene: TRBJ2-7; clone size: .; CDR3 DNA: TGTGCCAGCAGTTACGGGGGGACTAGTGGCGAGCAGTACTTC; CDR3 protein: CASSYGGTSGEQYF
D gene: TRBD1; V gene: TRBV9; J gene: TRBJ2-2; clone size: .; CDR3 DNA: TGTGCCAGCAGCGGAAGACAGGGCCAAAATACCGGGGAGCTGTTTTTT; CDR3 protein: CASSGRQGQNTGELFF
D gene: TRBD2; V gene: TRBV5-4; J gene: TRBJ2-7; clone size: .; CDR3 DNA: TGTGCCAGCAGCTTGACTAGCGGGAGCTCCTACGAGCAGTACTTC; CDR3 protein: CASSLTSGSSYEQYF